This T cell receptor beta chain came from a study of OX40 agonist ivuxolimab in advanced cancers. The overall study: Patients were given ivuxolimab, an antibody that agonizes OX40 (CD134). Study-level findings and limits: With doses of 0.1 to 3.0 mg/kg, CD4+ and CD8+ blood T cells had undergone clonal expansion by week 6.

In regard to this clone: Its antigen is undetermined.

The germline gives CDR1 SQVTM, CDR2 ANQGSEA. Trimming took 0 bases from V and 5 from J; bases not matched to a gene: 4. This CDR3 spans 14 amino acids. Blood draws occurred at baseline, cycle 4 day 1, and cycle 7 day 1. The method was immunoSEQ multiplex PCR; TCRdb's version includes in-frame clones alone and lacks a portion of them. The sample has tens of thousands of clones; about 88% are singletons. The chain employs TRBV29-1 and TRBJ1-2, with 9 bases identical to TRBD1. This clonotype was sampled from an adult with an advanced solid tumor such as melanoma, head and neck, liver or kidney cancer. The sample consisted of CD4+ or CD8+ T cells sorted from blood, taken in a trial of the OX40 agonist ivuxolimab. The CDR3 DNA reads TGCAGCGTTGAAGACAAGGGGACAGGGTATGGCTACACCTTC. This encodes CSVEDKGTGYGYTF.